The T cell receptor beta chain described here comes from a study of cytomegalovirus exposure and HLA in healthy donors (dated by TCRdb to between 2016 and 2019). The study in broad terms: The 666 repertoires of the first cohort and the 120 validation repertoires were produced on the same platform, according to a later analysis. The study aimed to test whether cataloging public T cell receptors could reveal signatures of past pathogen exposure. To predict cytomegalovirus infection status, the study combined high-throughput TCR immunosequencing, statistical association of individual TCRs with disease status, and machine learning. A separate validation cohort of roughly 110 different subjects was used in addition to the roughly 670-subject first cohort. General study outcomes and caveats: Three of the identified cytomegalovirus-associated TCR beta chains were confirmed in vitro to be specific for cytomegalovirus antigens. Cytomegalovirus status was reported to be diagnosed by the classifier with high specificity and sensitivity in both the original and validation cohorts. A later analysis had no HLA typing for the validation cohort, so co-occurrence there was scored across all 130 or so repertoires. Most TCR sequences were observed very rarely across donors, whereas some public TCRs were present in many individuals. According to the authors, the approach could potentially be generalized to other disease states and immunological phenotypes. A total of about 180 TCR beta chains were listed by the study as associated with cytomegalovirus. In a later analysis, TCRs clustered in the first cohort were found to also tend to co-occur in the approximately 120 validation repertoires, with 90% to 95% of cluster scores above 0.

The library was generated by the immunoSEQ multiplex PCR assay. The source study handled its data this way. A statistical classification framework was built to diagnose cytomegalovirus status from the catalog of TCR beta chain sequences. The table was pulled from immuneACCESS by TCRdb, which kept in-frame rearrangements only. Such tables lose some clones; where checked, under half of the loss comes from unresolved V genes, and the rest has no known cause. The V and J calls and clone size come from that table; D and trimming were worked out from the DNA. The sample contains 82,000 or so clones, over 85% of them found a single time. The ten most abundant clones make up 0.69% of the sample. Spanning cysteine to phenylalanine, the CDR3 consists of 13 amino acids. Only the CDR3 DNA is retained, 39 bases long and in frame from the first base. Relative to germline, V is 8 bases shorter and J is 10 bases shorter, with 17 bases between their ends. As encoded in the germline V gene, CDR1 is MDHEN while CDR2 is SYDVKM.

In the case of this clone: Its binding antigen is unknown. The input lacks base qualities; no much larger clone sits a single base away.

The donors were included in the validation cohort of approximately 120 subjects, a group kept apart from the roughly 680-subject first cohort. The TCR originated in a woman between 18 and 29 years old in good health and CMV-seronegative. The sample comprised PBMCs. The chain couples TRBV28 to TRBJ1-4; no confident D gene assignment can be made. The CDR3 protein: CASREGLEGKLFF. The bases are TGTGCCAGCCGCGAGGGCCTTGAAGGAAAACTGTTTTTT.